Below are 15 T cell receptor beta chains sequenced from a single sample in a study of T cell repertoires in cytomegalovirus infection. TCRdb re-called the reads through MiXCR, storing one row per CDR3 protein. Of 120,000 to 150,000 distinct CDR3 sequences listed, about 6.1% are singletons. Sequenced: PBMCs. Receptors were obtained from a human donor in good health (CMV status not recorded). Some clones in this sample may be carry-over from other donors' samples.

This clonotype was counted a few times. The chain has TRBV7-3 and TRBJ1-2; no clear D gene. CDR3 size: 13 residues. Looked up from germline, CDR1 is SGHTA and CDR2 is FQGTGA. The V end lost 0 bases, the J end lost 8 bases, and 10 bases lay between the germline ends. Here the CDR3 DNA reads TGTGCCAGCAGCTTAACGCCCGTGGGGGGCTACACCTTC. As protein: CASSLTPVGGYTF.

This clonotype was observed many times. This chain joins TRBV6-6 and TRBJ2-7, with D perhaps assigned TRBD1 or TRBD2 (5 bases each). The V end was cut by 2 bases, the J end by 5 bases, with 10 bases between. The CDR3 contains 13 residues. The germline CDR1 and CDR2 sequences are MNHNY and SVGAGI (reference sequence). The CDR3 protein is CASSYPGRNEQYF. CDR3 sequence (DNA): TGTGCCAGCAGTTACCCGGGACGGAACGAGCAGTACTTC.

This clonotype was seen repeatedly, ten times or more. The chain recombines TRBV4-3 with TRBJ2-1; TRBD1 aligns across 9 bases. CDR1 and CDR2 from the germline V gene are LGHNA and YSLEER. The CDR3 is 16 amino acids. With 3 bases clipped from V and 4 bases from J, the junction kept 7 bases outside the gene matches. This CDR3 reads CASSQYGQGTYNEQFF. DNA of the CDR3: TGCGCCAGCAGCCAGTACGGACAGGGGACATACAATGAGCAGTTCTTC.

The CDR3 protein is CATSRDPREETQYF. CDR3 DNA sequence: TGTGCCACCAGCAGAGATCCCAGGGAAGAGACCCAGTACTTC. This chain uses TRBV15 with TRBJ2-5; tentative D call: TRBD1 (5 bases). Germline CDR1 is LNHNV and CDR2 is YYDKDF (reference sequence). V was shortened by 0 bases and J by 3 bases, with 8 bases between the two germline ends. The CDR3 totals 14 residues.

This clonotype was counted at least ten times. V usage is TRBV7-2 and J usage is TRBJ2-7, with D maybe TRBD2 (5 bases). The CDR3 runs 16 residues. V lost 5 bases and J 3 bases, leaving 20 bases between the germline ends. Per germline, CDR1 SGHTA and CDR2 FQGNSA. The CDR3 spells CASSPSIGVSNYEQYF. CDR3 DNA sequence: TGTGCCAGCAGCCCTTCAATCGGGGTAAGCAACTACGAGCAGTACTTC.

This clonotype was counted between two and nine times. This chain connects TRBV25-1 to TRBJ2-3; 11 bases line up with TRBD1. V lost 8 bases, J lost 4 bases, and 2 bases stayed unmatched. The CDR3 sequence is 13 residues long. Per the germline V gene, CDR1 is MGHDK and CDR2 is SYGVNS. The CDR3 nucleotides are TGTGCCAGCCGGACAGGGGGCCCAGATACGCAGTATTTT. Residues: CASRTGGPDTQYF.

This clonotype has a handful of counts. The chain combines TRBV6-2 or TRBV6-3 with TRBJ2-2; D is possibly TRBD1 or TRBD2 (5 bases each). The V gene's germline CDR1 is MNHEY and CDR2 SVGEGT. The CDR3 length is 14 residues. The germline V and J ends were trimmed by 5 bases and 2 bases, with 9 bases remaining between them. CDR3 sequence: CASSRGRNTGELFF. The CDR3 coding sequence is TGTGCCAGCAGTCGGGGCAGAAACACCGGGGAGCTGTTTTTT.

The sample holds a few counts of this clonotype. The chain employs TRBV29-1 and TRBJ2-1; D is perhaps TRBD2 (5 bases). Per germline, CDR1 SQVTM and CDR2 ANQGSEA. Trimming cost V 6 bases and J 3 bases, with 12 bases left between them. This CDR3 has 13 residues. The DNA for the CDR3 is TGCAGCGTCGAACTAGTGGACTACAATGAGCAGTTCTTC. This translates into CSVELVDYNEQFF.

The chain employs TRBV29-1 and TRBJ2-7, with a weak D call TRBD2 (5 bases). The CDR3 loop spans 13 amino acids. Deletions cut 4 bases from V and 6 bases from J, with 16 bases between. The germline CDR1 and CDR2 sequences are SQVTM and ANQGSEA. The CDR3 sequence is CSVGAGIRGEQYF. The CDR3 DNA reads as TGCAGCGTTGGGGCCGGGATCCGCGGCGAGCAGTACTTC.

This clonotype was counted between two and nine times. The chain employs TRBV6-4 and TRBJ2-1, with no clear D. The CDR3 consists of 17 residues. CDR1 is MRHNA, CDR2 SNTAGT, per germline. V lost 0 bases and J 4 bases, leaving 16 bases between the germline ends. CDR3 in DNA: TGTGCCAGCAGTGACTCGTTGGCACCTTCGCCTTACAATGAGCAGTTCTTC. Amino acids: CASSDSLAPSPYNEQFF.

This clonotype has a count of ten or more. V and J are TRBV25-1 and TRBJ1-4; 7 bases are a match to TRBD1. Trimming took 7 bases from V and 6 from J; bases not matched to a gene: 8. Looked up from germline, CDR1 is MGHDK and CDR2 is SYGVNS. The CDR3 extends over 14 amino acids. The CDR3 bases are TGTGCCAGCACACAGGACAGGCTTTATGAAAAACTGTTTTTT. It codes for CASTQDRLYEKLFF.

The chain combines TRBV5-4 with TRBJ2-5; D is unclear. CDR1 is SGHNT and CDR2 is YYREEE in the germline V gene (reference sequence). The CDR3 length is 13 residues. With 3 bases removed from V and 4 bases from J, the gap between germline ends came to 10 bases. The CDR3 region has the DNA TGTGCCAGCAGCTCTAATACTTTAGAGACCCAGTACTTC. The encoded protein is CASSSNTLETQYF.

In this sample, this clonotype turned up a few times. This chain connects TRBV20-1 to TRBJ1-2, with a possible D match to TRBD1 (5 bases). The CDR3 has 14 amino acids. V lost 6 bases and J lost 4, with 18 bases in between. The germline V gene has CDR1 DFQATT and CDR2 SNEGSKA (reference sequence). The CDR3 protein is CSAPATTQVYGYTF. CDR3 sequence (DNA): TGCAGTGCCCCCGCTACGACACAGGTCTATGGCTACACCTTC.

In this sample, this clonotype turned up a few times. This rearrangement joins TRBV7-7 to TRBJ2-3, with D unclear. The germline V and J ends were trimmed by 3 bases and 2 bases, with 12 bases remaining between them. From germline, CDR1 is SSHAT and CDR2 FNYEAQ (reference sequence). CDR3 length equals 15 residues. The CDR3 loop reads CASSLGESLTDTQYF. CDR3 nucleotide sequence: TGTGCCAGCAGCTTGGGTGAAAGTCTCACAGATACGCAGTATTTT.

This clonotype has a handful of counts. V gene TRBV3-1 combines with J gene TRBJ2-1; D is possibly TRBD1 or TRBD2 (7 bases each). The V and J ends lost 4 bases and 5 bases respectively, with 15 bases between them. Per the germline V gene, CDR1 is LGHDT and CDR2 is YNNKEL (reference sequence). This CDR3 is 15 amino acids long. CDR3 region: CASSLRAGTDNEQFF. In nucleotides, the CDR3 is TGTGCCAGCAGCCTTAGAGCGGGGACAGACAATGAGCAGTTCTTC.